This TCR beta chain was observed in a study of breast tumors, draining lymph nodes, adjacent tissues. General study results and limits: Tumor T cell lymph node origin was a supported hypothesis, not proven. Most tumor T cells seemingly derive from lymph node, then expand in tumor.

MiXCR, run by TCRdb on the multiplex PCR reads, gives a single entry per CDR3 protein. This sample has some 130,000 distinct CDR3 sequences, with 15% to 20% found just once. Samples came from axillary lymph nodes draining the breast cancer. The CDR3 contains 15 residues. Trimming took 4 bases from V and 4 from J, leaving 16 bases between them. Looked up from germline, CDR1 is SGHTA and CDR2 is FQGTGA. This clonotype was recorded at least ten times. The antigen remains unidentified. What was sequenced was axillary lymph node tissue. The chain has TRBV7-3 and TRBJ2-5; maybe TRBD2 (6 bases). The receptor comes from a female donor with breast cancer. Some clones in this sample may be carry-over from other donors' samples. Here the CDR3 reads CASSYQGRQGETQYF. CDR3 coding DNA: TGTGCCAGCAGCTACCAAGGGAGGCAGGGAGAGACCCAGTACTTC.